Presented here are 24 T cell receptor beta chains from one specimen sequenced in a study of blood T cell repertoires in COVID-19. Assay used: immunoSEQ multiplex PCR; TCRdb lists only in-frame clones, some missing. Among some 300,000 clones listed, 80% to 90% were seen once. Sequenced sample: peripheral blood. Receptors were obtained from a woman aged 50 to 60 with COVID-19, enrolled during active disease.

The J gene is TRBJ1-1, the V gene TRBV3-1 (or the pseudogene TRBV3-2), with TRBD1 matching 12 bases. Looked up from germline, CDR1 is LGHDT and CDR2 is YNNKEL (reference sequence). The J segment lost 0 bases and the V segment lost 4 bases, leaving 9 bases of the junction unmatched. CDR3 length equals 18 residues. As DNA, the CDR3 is TGTGCCAGCAGCCGCCCCGGGACAGGGGGCCTTATGAACACTGAAGCTTTCTTT. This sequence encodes CASSRPGTGGLMNTEAFF.

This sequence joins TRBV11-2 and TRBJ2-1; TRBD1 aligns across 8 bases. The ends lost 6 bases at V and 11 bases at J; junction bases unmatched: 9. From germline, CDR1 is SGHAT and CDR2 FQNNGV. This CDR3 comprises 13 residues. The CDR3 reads CASSLFRGLKQFF. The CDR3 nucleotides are TGTGCCAGCAGTCTTTTCAGGGGGCTTAAGCAGTTCTTC.

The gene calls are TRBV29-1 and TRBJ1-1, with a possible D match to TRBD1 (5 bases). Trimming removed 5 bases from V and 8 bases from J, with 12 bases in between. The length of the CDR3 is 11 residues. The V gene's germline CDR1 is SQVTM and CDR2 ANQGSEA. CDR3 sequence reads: CSVQGFGEAFF. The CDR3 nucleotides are TGCAGCGTTCAGGGTTTCGGCGAAGCTTTCTTT.

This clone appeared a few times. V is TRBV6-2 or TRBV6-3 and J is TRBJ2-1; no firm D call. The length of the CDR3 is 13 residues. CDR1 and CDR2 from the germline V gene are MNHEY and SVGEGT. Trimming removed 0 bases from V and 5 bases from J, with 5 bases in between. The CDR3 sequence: CASSYSSNNEQFF. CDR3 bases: TGTGCCAGCAGTTACTCCTCTAACAATGAGCAGTTCTTC.

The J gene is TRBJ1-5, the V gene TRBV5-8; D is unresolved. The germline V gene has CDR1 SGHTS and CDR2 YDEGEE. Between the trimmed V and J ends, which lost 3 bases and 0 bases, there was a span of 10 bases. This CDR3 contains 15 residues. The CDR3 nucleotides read TGTGCCAGCAGCTACGGGAGGGTTAGCAATCAGCCCCAGCATTTT. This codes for CASSYGRVSNQPQHF.

DNA of the CDR3: TGTGCCAGCAGCGGTACAGGGTCTGGGGCCAACGTCCTGACTTTC. Encoded protein: CASSGTGSGANVLTF. V and J are TRBV7-9 and TRBJ2-6, with D perhaps TRBD1 (6 bases). The germline gives CDR1 SEHNR, CDR2 FQNEAQ (reference sequence). This CDR3 contains 15 residues. V lost 5 bases, J lost 1 base, and 9 bases lay in between.

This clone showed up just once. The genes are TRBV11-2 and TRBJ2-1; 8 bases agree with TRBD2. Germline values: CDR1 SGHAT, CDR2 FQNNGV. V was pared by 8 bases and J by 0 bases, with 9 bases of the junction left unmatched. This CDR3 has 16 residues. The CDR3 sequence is CASGSLRGGSYNEQFF. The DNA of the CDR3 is TGTGCCAGCGGCTCCTTACGGGGGGGCTCCTACAATGAGCAGTTCTTC.

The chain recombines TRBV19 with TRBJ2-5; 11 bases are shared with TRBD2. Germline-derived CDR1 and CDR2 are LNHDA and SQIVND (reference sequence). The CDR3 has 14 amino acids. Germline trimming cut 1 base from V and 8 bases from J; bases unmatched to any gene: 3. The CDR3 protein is CASSIVTSGSTQYF. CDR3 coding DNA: TGTGCCAGTAGTATAGTAACTAGCGGGAGTACCCAGTACTTC.

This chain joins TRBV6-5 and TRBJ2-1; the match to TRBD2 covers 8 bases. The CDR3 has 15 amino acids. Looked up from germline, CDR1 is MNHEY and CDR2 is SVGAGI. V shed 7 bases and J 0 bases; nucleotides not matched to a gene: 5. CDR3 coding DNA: TGTGCCAGCAAGATAGCGGGAAGCTCCTACAATGAGCAGTTCTTC. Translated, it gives CASKIAGSSYNEQFF.

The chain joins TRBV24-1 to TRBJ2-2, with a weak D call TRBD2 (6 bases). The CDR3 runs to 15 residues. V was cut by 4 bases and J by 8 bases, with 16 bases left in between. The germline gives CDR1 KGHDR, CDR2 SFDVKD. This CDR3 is CATSDAGKDLGELFF. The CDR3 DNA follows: TGTGCCACCAGTGACGCGGGAAAGGATCTGGGGGAGCTGTTTTTT.

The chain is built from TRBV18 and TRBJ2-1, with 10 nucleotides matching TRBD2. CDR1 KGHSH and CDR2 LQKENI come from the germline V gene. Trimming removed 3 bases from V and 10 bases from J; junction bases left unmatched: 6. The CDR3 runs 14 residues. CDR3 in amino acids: CASSPVEREGEQFF. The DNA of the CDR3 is TGTGCCAGCTCACCGGTTGAGCGGGAGGGAGAGCAGTTCTTC.

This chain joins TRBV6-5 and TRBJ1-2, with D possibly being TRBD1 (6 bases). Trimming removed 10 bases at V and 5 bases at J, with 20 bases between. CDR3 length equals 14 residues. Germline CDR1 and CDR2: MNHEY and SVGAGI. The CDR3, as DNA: TGTGCCACCTATCGCAGGGGCGGTGTTTATGGCTACACCTTC. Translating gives CATYRRGGVYGYTF.

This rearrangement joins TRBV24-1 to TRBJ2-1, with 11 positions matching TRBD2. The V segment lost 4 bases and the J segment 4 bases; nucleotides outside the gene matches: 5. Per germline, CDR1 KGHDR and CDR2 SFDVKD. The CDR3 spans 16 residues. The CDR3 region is CATSEVAGGIYNEQFF. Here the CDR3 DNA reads TGTGCCACCAGTGAAGTAGCGGGAGGGATTTACAATGAGCAGTTCTTC.

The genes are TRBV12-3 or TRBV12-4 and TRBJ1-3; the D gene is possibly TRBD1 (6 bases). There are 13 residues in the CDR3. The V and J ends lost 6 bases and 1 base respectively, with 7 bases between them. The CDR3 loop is CASRQGSGNTIYF. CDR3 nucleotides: TGTGCCAGCAGACAGGGTTCTGGAAACACCATATATTTT.

The CDR3 bases are TGCAGTGCTAGTGACAGGGGGGTTCGGGCTTTCTTT. This translates into CSASDRGVRAFF. The chain employs TRBV20-1 and TRBJ1-1; TRBD1 matches at 9 bases. Germline-derived CDR1 and CDR2 are DFQATT and SNEGSKA (reference sequence). V shed 3 bases and J 11 bases; nucleotides not matched to a gene: 7. The CDR3 runs to 12 residues.

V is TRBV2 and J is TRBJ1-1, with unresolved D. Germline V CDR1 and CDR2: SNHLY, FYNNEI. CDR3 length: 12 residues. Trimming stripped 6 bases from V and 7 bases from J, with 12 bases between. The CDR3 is CASSLGPVEAFF. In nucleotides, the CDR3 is TGTGCCAGCAGCCTCGGTCCGGTTGAAGCTTTCTTT.

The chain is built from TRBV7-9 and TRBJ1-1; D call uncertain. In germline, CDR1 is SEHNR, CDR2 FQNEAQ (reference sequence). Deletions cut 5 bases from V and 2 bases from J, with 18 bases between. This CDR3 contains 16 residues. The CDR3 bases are TGTGCCAGCAGCCCCGGGAGGCACAGCTTTAACACTGAAGCTTTCTTT. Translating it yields CASSPGRHSFNTEAFF.

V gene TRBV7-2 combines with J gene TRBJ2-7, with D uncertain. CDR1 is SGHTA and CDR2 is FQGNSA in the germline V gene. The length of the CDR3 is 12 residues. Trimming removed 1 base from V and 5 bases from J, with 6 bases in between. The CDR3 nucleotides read TGTGCCAGCAGCTTAGTTGGCCACGAGCAGTACTTC. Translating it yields CASSLVGHEQYF.

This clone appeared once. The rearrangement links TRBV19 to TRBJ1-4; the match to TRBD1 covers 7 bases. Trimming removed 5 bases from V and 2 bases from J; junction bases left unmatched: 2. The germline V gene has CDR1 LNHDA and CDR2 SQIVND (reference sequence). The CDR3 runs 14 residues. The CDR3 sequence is CASSDRVTNEKLFF. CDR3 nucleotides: TGTGCCAGTAGTGACAGGGTGACTAATGAAAAACTGTTTTTT.

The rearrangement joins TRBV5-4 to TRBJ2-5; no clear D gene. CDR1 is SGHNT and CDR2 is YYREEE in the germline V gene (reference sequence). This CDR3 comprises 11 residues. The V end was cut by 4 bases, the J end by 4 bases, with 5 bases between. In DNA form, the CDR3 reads TGTGCCAGCAGCACCGGAGAGACCCAGTACTTC. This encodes CASSTGETQYF.

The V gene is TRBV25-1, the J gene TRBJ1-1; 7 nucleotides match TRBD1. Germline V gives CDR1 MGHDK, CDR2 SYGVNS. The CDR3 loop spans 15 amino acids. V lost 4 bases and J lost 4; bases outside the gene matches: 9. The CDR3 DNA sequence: TGTGCCAGCAGTGGGACAGGCAGCCGGGGCACTGAAGCTTTCTTT. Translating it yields CASSGTGSRGTEAFF.

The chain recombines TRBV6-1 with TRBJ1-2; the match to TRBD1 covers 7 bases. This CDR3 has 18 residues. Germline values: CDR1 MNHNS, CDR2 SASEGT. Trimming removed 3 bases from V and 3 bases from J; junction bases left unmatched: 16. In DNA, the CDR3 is TGTGCCAGCAGTGAGGGTGACAGGGTAAGCCTGCGCTACTATGGCTACACCTTC. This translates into CASSEGDRVSLRYYGYTF.

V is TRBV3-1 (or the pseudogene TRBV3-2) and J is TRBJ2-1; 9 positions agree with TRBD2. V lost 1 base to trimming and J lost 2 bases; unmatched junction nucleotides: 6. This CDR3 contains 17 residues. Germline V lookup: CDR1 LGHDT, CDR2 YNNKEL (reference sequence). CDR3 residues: CASSQAYGLATYNEQFF. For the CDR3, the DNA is TGTGCCAGCAGCCAAGCCTATGGACTAGCGACCTACAATGAGCAGTTCTTC.

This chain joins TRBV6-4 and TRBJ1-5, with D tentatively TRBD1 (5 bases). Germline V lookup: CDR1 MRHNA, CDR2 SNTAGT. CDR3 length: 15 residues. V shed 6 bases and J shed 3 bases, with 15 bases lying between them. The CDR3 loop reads CASRREGAANQPQHF. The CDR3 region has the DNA TGTGCCAGCAGACGCGAAGGGGCTGCCAATCAGCCCCAGCATTTT.